These 31 T cell receptor beta chains were sequenced from one sample in a study of identical twins (dated by TCRdb to about 2016). The receptor library was made with 5' RACE. Sequencing used an Illumina HiSeq 2000. TCRdb trimmed the raw reads at Q25, called clones with MiXCR and kept productive beta chains. Duplicate CDR3 protein sequences are folded into a single record with the most common DNA and genes. This sample lists fewer than 250,000 distinct CDR3 sequences; roughly a tenth were detected once. Jointly, the top ten make up 5% to 6.5% of the sample. Sequencing input: memory (CD45RO+) T cells sorted from blood. The cell subset or site label, as the study defines it: CD45RO+ enriched T cells. The receptors shown here come from a woman aged 18-35 years in good health.

Many counts were recorded for this clonotype. This chain links TRBV29-1 with TRBJ2-1; 7 bases are a match to TRBD2. The CDR3 length is 13 residues. The junction had 12 bases not matched to a gene; V was cut back by 7 bases and J by 9 bases. Germline V CDR1 and CDR2: SQVTM, ANQGSEA. The CDR3 region is CSGNGGSRGEQFF. CDR3 coding DNA: TGCAGCGGGAATGGCGGGAGTCGCGGTGAGCAGTTCTTC.

The V and J genes are TRBV27 and TRBJ2-1, with no clear D. Germline V gene data show CDR1 as MNHEY and CDR2 as SMNVEV (reference sequence). The CDR3 is 17 residues long. V was trimmed by 1 base and J by 1 base, leaving 14 bases between them. As DNA, the CDR3 is TGTGCCAGCAGTTTATTTCGCGGCCAGCTATCCTACAATGAGCAGTTCTTC. Protein product: CASSLFRGQLSYNEQFF.

This clonotype has more than one count but fewer than ten. The chain is built from TRBV11-3 and TRBJ2-5; no clear D gene. Germline V gene lookup returns CDR1 SGHNT and CDR2 YENEEA. This CDR3 contains 11 residues. The V and J ends lost 2 bases and 10 bases respectively, with 8 bases between them. CDR3 amino acids: CASSLSQIQYF. The CDR3 bases are TGTGCCAGCAGCTTAAGTCAAATCCAGTACTTC.

V usage is TRBV4-3 and J usage is TRBJ2-5, with D perhaps matching TRBD2 (5 bases). V shed 0 bases and J shed 5 bases, with 13 bases lying between them. CDR3 length equals 15 residues. Germline CDR1 is LGHNA and CDR2 is YSLEER. CDR3 nucleotide sequence: TGCGCCAGCAGCCAAGACCTAGAGGGTACCGAGACCCAGTACTTC. Residues: CASSQDLEGTETQYF.

Only a few counts were recorded for this clonotype. CDR3 residues: CASSYPGAANYGYTF. CDR3 nucleotide sequence: TGTGCCAGCAGTTACCCGGGGGCGGCAAACTATGGCTACACCTTC. V and J are TRBV6-5 and TRBJ1-2, with a tentative D call TRBD1 (6 bases). Deletions cut 2 bases from V and 2 bases from J, with 12 bases between. The length of the CDR3 is 15 residues. Germline V lookup: CDR1 MNHEY, CDR2 SVGAGI.

The chain has TRBV20-1 and TRBJ2-3; TRBD1 agrees at 7 bases. Germline V lookup: CDR1 DFQATT, CDR2 SNEGSKA (reference sequence). The CDR3 extends over 13 amino acids. With 5 bases clipped from V and 6 bases from J, the junction kept 8 bases outside the gene matches. In nucleotides, the CDR3 is TGCAGTGCTCGGGGACAGTGGGGCGATACGCAGTATTTT. Protein sequence: CSARGQWGDTQYF.

The CDR3, as DNA: TGTGCCAGCATCCGGACAGCCGGGAACACTGAAGCTTTCTTT. Translating gives CASIRTAGNTEAFF. V is TRBV7-2 and J is TRBJ1-1; TRBD1 is a possible D gene (6 bases). The V gene's germline CDR1 is SGHTA and CDR2 FQGNSA. The CDR3 totals 14 residues. The V end was cut by 7 bases, the J end by 1 base, with 13 bases between.

This chain joins TRBV3-1 and TRBJ1-1; TRBD1 is a possible D gene (6 bases). CDR1 is LGHDT, CDR2 YNNKEL, per germline (reference sequence). This CDR3 is built from 13 residues. The V end was cut by 9 bases, the J end by 4 bases, with 15 bases between. The CDR3 is CASEGGGGTEAFF. DNA of the CDR3: TGTGCCAGTGAGGGGGGAGGGGGCACTGAAGCTTTCTTT.

Only a few counts were recorded for this clonotype. The V call is TRBV30, the J call TRBJ1-3; D not resolved. Germline assignment: CDR1 GTSNPN and CDR2 SVGIG (reference sequence). V was clipped by 3 bases and J by 4 bases, with 13 bases between them. The CDR3 has 14 residues. CDR3 DNA sequence: TGTGCCTGGAGCTTAGGGCAGTCCGGAAACACCATATATTTT. As protein: CAWSLGQSGNTIYF.

This clonotype has more than one count but fewer than ten. The CDR3 DNA reads TGTGCCAGCAGTTCCTTTTTTGAAGCTTTCTTT. It translates to CASSSFFEAFF. This sequence joins TRBV12-3 or TRBV12-4 and TRBJ1-1; D call uncertain. V was shortened by 4 bases and J by 7 bases, with 7 bases between the two germline ends. The CDR3 sequence is 11 residues long.

V usage is TRBV29-1 and J usage is TRBJ2-5; D unclear. The CDR3 has 14 amino acids. Trimming took off 5 bases at V and 5 bases at J, with 18 bases between the two ends. Germline V gene lookup returns CDR1 SQVTM and CDR2 ANQGSEA. This CDR3 is CSVMSPLFGETQYF. CDR3 nucleotides: TGCAGCGTTATGTCTCCCCTTTTTGGGGAGACCCAGTACTTC.

The chain recombines TRBV12-3 or TRBV12-4 with TRBJ2-5; 9 bases are a match to TRBD2. This CDR3 contains 14 residues. Trimming at V came to 9 bases and at J to 2 bases, leaving 7 bases not matched to a gene. CDR3 DNA: TGTGCCAGTCGGGCGGGAGGGCGGCAAGAGACCCAGTACTTC. This codes for CASRAGGRQETQYF.

This clonotype has ten or more counts. The rearrangement uses TRBV7-8 and TRBJ2-7; TRBD2 is a possible D gene (6 bases). Trimming removed 1 base from V and 2 bases from J, with 12 bases in between. The germline gives CDR1 SGHVS, CDR2 FQNEAQ. The CDR3 has 15 amino acids. CDR3 sequence: CASSLGAGITYEQYF. DNA for the CDR3: TGTGCCAGCAGCTTAGGGGCGGGGATTACCTACGAGCAGTACTTC.

Ten or more counts support this clonotype. This rearrangement joins TRBV12-3 or TRBV12-4 to TRBJ2-3; 9 bases fit TRBD2. The V and J ends lost 6 bases and 0 bases, in that order; junction bases with no gene match: 1. This CDR3 region has 14 residues. The CDR3 nucleotides read TGTGCCAGCAGGACTAGCGGAAGCACAGATACGCAGTATTTT. Translated, it gives CASRTSGSTDTQYF.

The chain carries TRBV7-3 and TRBJ2-3; tentative D call: TRBD2 (6 bases). Per germline, CDR1 SGHTA and CDR2 FQGTGA. The CDR3 extends over 14 amino acids. Trimming removed 9 bases at V and 0 bases at J, with 13 bases between. The CDR3 nucleotides read TGTGCCAGTAAGAGCGGGTTAAGCACAGATACGCAGTATTTT. It encodes CASKSGLSTDTQYF.

This clonotype was seen a single time. The chain has TRBV20-1 and TRBJ2-1, with 8 bases lining up with TRBD2. CDR1 is DFQATT, CDR2 SNEGSKA, per germline (reference sequence). Trimming cost V 6 bases and J 2 bases; bases outside gene matches: 9. The CDR3 is made up of 15 amino acids. The chain's CDR3 is CSAHHGGVPYNEQFF. The CDR3, as DNA: TGCAGTGCACACCACGGGGGGGTACCCTACAATGAGCAGTTCTTC.

In its sample, this clonotype was seen a few times. This rearrangement joins TRBV9 to TRBJ2-7; D is uncertain. In germline, CDR1 is SGDLS, CDR2 YYNGEE. The V end was cut by 4 bases, the J end by 4 bases, with 15 bases between. The CDR3 runs 14 residues. CDR3 nucleotides: TGTGCCAGCAGCCCCCTCCGGATGCCATACGAGCAGTACTTC. It specifies CASSPLRMPYEQYF.

This clonotype has just a few counts. The chain has TRBV13 and TRBJ2-3; 9 nucleotides line up with TRBD2. CDR1 and CDR2 (germline): PRHDT, FYEKMQ (reference sequence). The CDR3 is 15 amino acids. The V and J ends lost 0 bases and 4 bases, in that order; junction bases with no gene match: 2. The CDR3 bases are TGTGCCAGCAGCTTAGGAGCGGGAGGATCAGATACGCAGTATTTT. Its translation: CASSLGAGGSDTQYF.

The chain carries TRBV10-3 and TRBJ1-5; TRBD1 is a possible D gene (6 bases). V lost 11 bases and J 4 bases, leaving 15 bases between the germline ends. CDR1 ENHRY and CDR2 SYGVKD come from the germline V gene. The CDR3 sequence is 13 residues long. The CDR3 coding sequence is TGTGCCGCGGGAAGGGGGGGGAATCAGCCCCAGCATTTT. This translates into CAAGRGGNQPQHF.

This clonotype was observed many times. The chain couples TRBV28 to TRBJ2-7; D is undetermined. Trimming took 2 bases from V and 4 from J, leaving 3 bases between them. This CDR3 is 11 amino acids long. In germline, CDR1 is MDHEN, CDR2 SYDVKM. Here the CDR3 DNA reads TGTGCCAGCAGTTTAAGATACGAGCAGTACTTC. Its protein is CASSLRYEQYF.

The V and J genes are TRBV7-8 and TRBJ2-7, with 7 positions matching TRBD1. V was pared by 4 bases and J by 8 bases, with 8 bases of the junction left unmatched. The CDR3 is made up of 13 amino acids. Looked up from germline, CDR1 is SGHVS and CDR2 is FQNEAQ. DNA for the CDR3: TGTGCCAGCAGCTCCGCCCGACAGGGTAAGCAGTACTTC. Translation gives CASSSARQGKQYF.

This clonotype was seen many times. The J gene is TRBJ2-7, the V gene TRBV7-9; the D gene is possibly TRBD2 (6 bases). Per the germline V gene, CDR1 is SEHNR and CDR2 is FQNEAQ (reference sequence). Trimming cost V 11 bases and J 9 bases, with 23 bases left between them. The CDR3 is 13 amino acids. The CDR3 coding sequence is TGTGCCGTAGAAGCGGGTGGGATCGGAGGGCAGTACTTC. It translates to CAVEAGGIGGQYF.

The rearrangement joins TRBV7-2 to TRBJ2-5; D is ambiguous. V was clipped by 3 bases and J by 7 bases, with 12 bases between them. This CDR3 spans 13 amino acids. CDR1 is SGHTA and CDR2 is FQGNSA in the germline V gene. CDR3 amino acids: CASSFSSRGTQYF. The CDR3 nucleotides are TGTGCCAGCAGCTTTTCGTCGCGTGGGACCCAGTACTTC.

This clonotype was seen a handful of times. The rearrangement links TRBV20-1 to TRBJ2-3, with D possibly TRBD2 on 6 matching bases. Between the trimmed V and J ends, which lost 5 bases and 2 bases, there was a span of 17 bases. The CDR3 is 15 amino acids. From germline, CDR1 is DFQATT and CDR2 SNEGSKA (reference sequence). CDR3 sequence reads: CSAAPGTFLTDTQYF. DNA for the CDR3: TGCAGTGCTGCGCCCGGGACTTTTCTCACAGATACGCAGTATTTT.

In this sample, this clonotype turned up a few times. Here the CDR3 reads CSARNPTTGELFF. The DNA of the CDR3 is TGCAGTGCTAGAAACCCCACGACCGGGGAGCTGTTTTTT. The chain uses TRBV20-1 and TRBJ2-2; D is uncertain. Germline loops: CDR1 DFQATT, CDR2 SNEGSKA (reference sequence). The CDR3 runs to 13 residues. V lost 2 bases, J lost 5 bases, and 9 bases lay in between.

The chain couples TRBV18 to TRBJ1-5; D uncertain. The CDR3 totals 15 residues. In germline, CDR1 is KGHSH, CDR2 LQKENI. With 5 bases removed from V and 0 bases from J, the gap between germline ends came to 11 bases. CDR3 loop: CASSTEPYSNQPQHF. In nucleotides, the CDR3 is TGTGCCAGCTCAACGGAGCCATATAGCAATCAGCCCCAGCATTTT.

This clonotype was recorded a few times. The CDR3 DNA sequence: TGCAGTGCGACCCTAGCGGGAGCCCACGAGCAGTACTTC. Translation: CSATLAGAHEQYF. The V and J genes are TRBV20-1 and TRBJ2-7; 10 positions agree with TRBD2. Trimming cost V 6 bases and J 5 bases; bases outside gene matches: 7. The CDR3 sequence is 13 residues long. Germline-derived CDR1 and CDR2 are DFQATT and SNEGSKA (reference sequence).

The chain is built from TRBV6-5 and TRBJ2-1; 7 bases line up with TRBD2. V shed 1 base, J shed 7 bases, and the junction held 7 bases outside the gene matches. Germline V gives CDR1 MNHEY, CDR2 SVGAGI. The CDR3 has 15 amino acids. CDR3 in DNA: TGTGCCAGCAGTTACTTTGCGGGAGAGGGGAATGAGCAGTTCTTC. Residues: CASSYFAGEGNEQFF.

The V call is TRBV29-1, the J call TRBJ2-1; D possibly corresponds to TRBD2 (7 bases). V shed 6 bases and J shed 7 bases, with 19 bases lying between them. Germline V gives CDR1 SQVTM, CDR2 ANQGSEA. The CDR3 spans 14 residues. For the CDR3, the DNA is TGCAGCGTCCTCGGGGCGGGGGCGGCTAATGAGCAGTTCTTC. Amino acid sequence: CSVLGAGAANEQFF.

The V gene is TRBV6-6, the J gene TRBJ1-4; no clear D. Per germline, CDR1 MNHNY and CDR2 SVGAGI (reference sequence). Trimming took off 2 bases at V and 8 bases at J, with 9 bases between the two ends. CDR3 length: 13 residues. In nucleotides, the CDR3 is TGTGCCAGCAGTTACGAGGACTGGGAAAAACTGTTTTTT. It is translated as CASSYEDWEKLFF.

This chain uses TRBV5-1 with TRBJ2-7; D gene ambiguous. The CDR3 totals 13 residues. With 4 bases removed from V and 6 bases from J, the gap between germline ends came to 14 bases. CDR1 is SGHRS and CDR2 is YFSETQ in the germline V gene. Here the CDR3 reads CASSLDPSLEQYF. The CDR3 coding sequence is TGCGCCAGCAGCCTGGACCCGAGCCTCGAGCAGTACTTC.